This is a list of T cell receptor beta chains from one sample in a study of technical replicates of blood from a handful of donors. The assay was immunoSEQ multiplex PCR, and TCRdb's table has in-frame clones only and misses some. This table holds under 100,000 clones, about 94% found once. The sequencing input was T cells isolated from PBMCs. Receptor source: a human donor in good health. Each CDR3 is given with its conserved first and last residue. The D gene is left open where the match is weak. Size tells how often a clone was seen (once, few, many) or the class of an expanded clone, and some rows leave it out.

size	J	V	D	length	CDR3	DNA
NA	TRBJ2-7	TRBV2	NA	13	CASRADTSYEQYF	TGTGCCAGCAGAGCCGACACGTCCTACGAGCAGTACTTC
NA	TRBJ2-1	TRBV6-1	NA	15	CASSEDGGNRDEQFF	TGTGCCAGCAGTGAAGATGGCGGGAACCGCGATGAGCAGTTCTTC
NA	TRBJ2-5	TRBV5-1	TRBD2	15	CASSLAPSGQETQYF	TGCGCCAGCAGCTTGGCCCCTAGCGGCCAAGAGACCCAGTACTTC
NA	TRBJ2-1	TRBV27	NA	15	CASNRNPGLYNEQFF	TGTGCCAGCAATCGAAACCCGGGACTCTACAATGAGCAGTTCTTC
NA	TRBJ2-2	TRBV27	NA	16	CASSFLSDSSSRELFF	TGTGCCAGCAGCTTCCTGTCGGACAGTTCATCTCGGGAGCTGTTTTTT
NA	TRBJ1-5	TRBV6-6	NA	14	CASSLGGDHQPQHF	TGTGCCAGCAGTCTCGGGGGGGATCATCAGCCCCAGCATTTT
NA	TRBJ2-2	TRBV6-5	TRBD2	15	CASRSSGRNTGELFF	TGTGCCAGCAGGTCTAGCGGGAGAAACACCGGGGAGCTGTTTTTT
NA	TRBJ1-2	TRBV29-1	TRBD1	12	CSEWTGRYGYTF	TGCAGCGAATGGACAGGCCGCTATGGCTACACCTTC
once	TRBJ2-2	TRBV27	TRBD2	15	CASSPGTSYAGELFF	TGTGCCAGCAGTCCCGGGACTAGCTATGCCGGGGAGCTGTTTTTT
NA	TRBJ1-3	TRBV15	NA	14	CATSVQGKGFTIYF	TGTGCCACCAGCGTACAGGGTAAAGGTTTCACCATATATTTT
NA	TRBJ2-3	TRBV18	NA	15	CASSPGRYSTDTQYF	TGTGCCAGCTCACCGGGGCGATATAGCACAGATACGCAGTATTTT
once	TRBJ2-1	TRBV7-9	TRBD2	12	CASSSSGFEQFF	TGTGCCAGCAGCTCTAGCGGGTTCGAGCAGTTCTTC
NA	TRBJ1-5	TRBV30	NA	14	CALTQGRGNQPQHF	TGTGCCTTAACCCAGGGTAGGGGCAATCAGCCCCAGCATTTT
NA	TRBJ1-2	TRBV7-2	TRBD1	14	CASSPGQGGYGYTF	TGTGCCAGCAGCCCCGGACAGGGGGGTTATGGCTACACCTTC
NA	TRBJ2-7	TRBV5-4	TRBD1	15	CASSPVTGFSYEQYF	TGTGCCAGCAGCCCGGTGACAGGGTTCTCCTACGAGCAGTACTTC
NA	TRBJ2-3	TRBV5-1	NA	13	CASSLIATDTQYF	TGCGCCAGCAGCCTAATAGCCACAGATACGCAGTATTTT
NA	TRBJ1-1	TRBV6-1	NA	13	CASARYRDTEAFF	TGTGCCAGCGCTAGGTACCGGGACACTGAAGCTTTCTTT
NA	TRBJ1-1	TRBV6-1	NA	15	CASSEGTLMNTEAFF	TGTGCCAGCAGTGAAGGTACACTAATGAACACTGAAGCTTTCTTT
NA	TRBJ2-7	TRBV5-1	NA	14	CASSLVGRAYEQYF	TGCGCCAGCAGCTTGGTGGGCAGAGCCTACGAGCAGTACTTC
NA	TRBJ1-4	TRBV10-3	NA	12	CAISDVGSELFF	TGTGCCATCAGTGATGTTGGGAGTGAACTGTTTTTT
NA	TRBJ2-3	TRBV5-1	NA	15	CASSLVGLSTDTQYF	TGCGCCAGCAGCTTGGTGGGACTGAGCACAGATACGCAGTATTTT
NA	TRBJ2-1	TRBV27	NA	14	CASSIGTPADEQFF	TGTGCCAGCAGTATTGGGACTCCCGCGGATGAGCAGTTCTTC
NA	TRBJ2-1	TRBV2	NA	20	CASSPPGQGILAGAYNEQFF	TGTGCCAGCAGCCCTCCGGGACAGGGGATACTAGCGGGGGCCTACAATGAGCAGTTCTTC
NA	TRBJ2-7	TRBV7-9	NA	15	CASSSLQAASYEQYF	TGTGCCAGCAGCTCTCTACAAGCGGCCTCCTACGAGCAGTACTTC
NA	TRBJ2-2	TRBV4-2	NA	15	CASSISSGDTGELFF	TGTGCCAGCAGCATCAGTTCCGGGGACACCGGGGAGCTGTTTTTT
NA	TRBJ2-5	TRBV28	TRBD2	15	CASGPTSGGKETQYF	TGTGCCAGCGGGCCGACTAGCGGGGGTAAAGAGACCCAGTACTTC
once	TRBJ2-5	TRBV5-5	NA	17	CASSLAGWAATSETQYF	TGTGCCAGCAGCTTGGCCGGTTGGGCAGCCACTTCGGAGACCCAGTACTTC
NA	TRBJ1-1	TRBV6-4	NA	14	CASREEPLTTEAFF	TGTGCCAGCAGGGAGGAACCCTTAACCACTGAAGCTTTCTTT
NA	TRBJ1-4	TRBV19	NA	14	CASRPTGVHEKLFF	TGTGCCAGTAGACCGACAGGCGTACATGAAAAACTGTTTTTT
NA	TRBJ2-1	TRBV10-3	TRBD2	15	CAISGTSGMENEQFF	TGTGCCATCAGCGGGACTAGCGGGATGGAGAATGAGCAGTTCTTC
once	TRBJ2-7	TRBV7-9	NA	14	CASSSQGTTYEQYF	TGTGCCAGCAGCTCCCAGGGAACTACCTACGAGCAGTACTTC
NA	TRBJ2-7	TRBV28	TRBD1	16	CASSLNPGQGPYEQYF	TGTGCCAGCAGTTTAAATCCGGGACAGGGGCCCTACGAGCAGTACTTC
NA	TRBJ2-2	TRBV7-3	NA	15	CASSLDRFRGGELFF	TGTGCCAGCAGCCTAGACAGGTTCCGAGGCGGGGAGCTGTTTTTT
NA	TRBJ1-2	TRBV9	NA	12	CASTGGGGGYTF	TGTGCCAGCACAGGCGGGGGGGGTGGCTACACCTTC
NA	TRBJ2-4	TRBV12-5	TRBD1	14	CASAFRDRGNIQYF	TGTGCTAGTGCCTTCCGGGACAGGGGAAACATTCAGTACTTC
NA	TRBJ2-7	TRBV6-5	TRBD1	14	CATQPRDSSYEQYF	TGTGCCACCCAACCCCGGGACAGCTCCTACGAGCAGTACTTC
NA	TRBJ1-2	TRBV28	TRBD1	14	CASCRVEGAYGYTF	TGTGCCAGCTGTAGGGTGGAGGGGGCCTATGGCTACACCTTC
NA	TRBJ1-2	TRBV7-9	TRBD1	15	CASSLAVKDRNGYTF	TGTGCCAGCAGCTTAGCTGTAAAGGACAGGAATGGCTACACCTTC
once	TRBJ2-7	TRBV4-1	NA	13	CASSRTGSGEQYF	TGCGCCAGCAGCCGGACCGGGAGCGGCGAGCAGTACTTC
NA	TRBJ2-7	TRBV18	TRBD1	16	CASSPPDRGHSYEQYF	TGTGCCAGCTCACCACCGGACAGGGGACATTCCTACGAGCAGTACTTC
NA	TRBJ2-3	TRBV28	TRBD2	17	CASSLGRLAGQTDTQYF	TGTGCCAGCAGTTTGGGGAGACTAGCGGGACAAACAGATACGCAGTATTTT
NA	TRBJ1-1	TRBV29-1	NA	12	CSVEFLGREAFF	TGCAGCGTTGAATTTCTGGGCAGAGAAGCTTTCTTT
NA	TRBJ2-5	TRBV14	NA	14	CASSQAIREGTQYF	TGTGCCAGCAGCCAAGCGATCAGGGAAGGGACCCAGTACTTC